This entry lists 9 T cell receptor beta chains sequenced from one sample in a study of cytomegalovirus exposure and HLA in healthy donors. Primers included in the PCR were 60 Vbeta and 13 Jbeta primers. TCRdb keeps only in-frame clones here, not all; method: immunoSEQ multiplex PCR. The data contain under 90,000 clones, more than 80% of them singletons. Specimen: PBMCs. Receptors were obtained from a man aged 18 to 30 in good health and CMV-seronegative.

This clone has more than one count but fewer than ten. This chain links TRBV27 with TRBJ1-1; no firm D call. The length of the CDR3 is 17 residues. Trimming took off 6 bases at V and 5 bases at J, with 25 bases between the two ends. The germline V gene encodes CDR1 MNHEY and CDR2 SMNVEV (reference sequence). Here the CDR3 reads CASRNIGLVPRWTEAFF. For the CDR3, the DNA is TGTGCCAGCAGAAATATTGGACTTGTCCCGAGATGGACTGAAGCTTTCTTT.

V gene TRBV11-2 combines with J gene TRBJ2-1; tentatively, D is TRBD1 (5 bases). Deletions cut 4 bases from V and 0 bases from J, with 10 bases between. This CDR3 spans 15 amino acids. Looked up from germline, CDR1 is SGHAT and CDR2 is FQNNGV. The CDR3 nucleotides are TGTGCCAGCAGCTCCAGGGTCTTCTCCTACAATGAGCAGTTCTTC. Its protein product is CASSSRVFSYNEQFF.

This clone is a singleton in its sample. CDR3 bases: TGTGCCAGCAGCTTAGATCTGTTGTGGGGAGAAGAGCAGTACTTC. The encoded protein is CASSLDLLWGEEQYF. The chain links TRBV11-2 to TRBJ2-7, with D perhaps matching TRBD2 (5 bases). The germline CDR1 and CDR2 sequences are SGHAT and FQNNGV. V lost 0 bases and J lost 7, with 16 bases in between. This CDR3 region has 15 residues.

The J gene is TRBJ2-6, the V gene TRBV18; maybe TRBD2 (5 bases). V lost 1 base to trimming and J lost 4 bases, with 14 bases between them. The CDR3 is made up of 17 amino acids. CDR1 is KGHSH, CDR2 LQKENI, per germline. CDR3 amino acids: CASSPQGEGLGANVLTF. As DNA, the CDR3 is TGTGCCAGCTCACCACAGGGAGAAGGGCTGGGGGCCAACGTCCTGACTTTC.

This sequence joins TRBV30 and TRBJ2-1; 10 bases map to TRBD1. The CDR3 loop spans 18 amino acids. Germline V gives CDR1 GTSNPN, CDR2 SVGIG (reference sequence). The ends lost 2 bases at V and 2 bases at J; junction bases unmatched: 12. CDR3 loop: CAWSHRGPGTGAYNEQFF. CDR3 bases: TGTGCCTGGAGTCACCGGGGTCCCGGGACAGGGGCCTACAATGAGCAGTTCTTC.

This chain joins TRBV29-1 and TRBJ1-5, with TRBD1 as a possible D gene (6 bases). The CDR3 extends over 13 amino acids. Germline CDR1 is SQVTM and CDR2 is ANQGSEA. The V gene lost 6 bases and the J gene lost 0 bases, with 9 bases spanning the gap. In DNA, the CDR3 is TGCAGCGTGCGGACAGCTAGCAATCAGCCCCAGCATTTT. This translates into CSVRTASNQPQHF.

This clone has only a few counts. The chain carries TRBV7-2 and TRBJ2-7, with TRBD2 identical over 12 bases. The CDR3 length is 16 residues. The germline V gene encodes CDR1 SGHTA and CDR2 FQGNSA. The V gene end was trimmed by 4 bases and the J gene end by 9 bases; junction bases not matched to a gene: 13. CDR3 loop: CASSSGLAGGRGTQYF. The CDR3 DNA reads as TGTGCCAGCAGCTCGGGACTAGCGGGCGGTAGGGGTACGCAGTACTTC.

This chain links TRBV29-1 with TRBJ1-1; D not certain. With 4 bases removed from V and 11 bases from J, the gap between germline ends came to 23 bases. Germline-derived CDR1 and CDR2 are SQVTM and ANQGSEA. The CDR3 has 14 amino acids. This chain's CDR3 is CSVVGRDSSFGAFF. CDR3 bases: TGCAGCGTTGTAGGTAGAGACTCATCGTTTGGGGCTTTCTTT.

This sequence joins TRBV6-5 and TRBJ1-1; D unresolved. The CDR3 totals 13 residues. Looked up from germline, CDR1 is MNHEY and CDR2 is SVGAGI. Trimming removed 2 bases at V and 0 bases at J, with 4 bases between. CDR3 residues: CASSYEVNTEAFF. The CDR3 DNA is TGTGCCAGCAGTTACGAGGTGAACACTGAAGCTTTCTTT.